This section outlines one T cell receptor (beta chain) sequence together with its context. What it recognizes is unknown. Assay used: immunoSEQ multiplex PCR; TCRdb lists only in-frame clones, some missing. There are about 55,000 clones in the sample; over 60% occur only once, and 4.5% to 5.5% lies in the top ten. This sample stems from a study of CD4+ T cells in melanoma. Notes on the study in general: A reported correlation linked neoantigen-specific CD4+ T cells to CD8+, macrophage and B cell function.

The CDR3 spans 13 residues. CDR1 and CDR2 from the germline V gene are KGHSH and LQKENI. The V gene lost 3 bases and the J gene lost 4 bases, with 10 bases spanning the gap. The receptor comes from a human donor with melanoma. This chain joins TRBV18 and TRBJ2-7, with D tentatively TRBD1 or TRBD2 (6 bases each). Sequencing was carried out using tumor tissue. The DNA for the CDR3 is TGTGCCAGCTCACCGGGGGGCAAGTACGAGCAGTACTTC. Residues: CASSPGGKYEQYF.